A single sample is the source of the 30 T cell receptor beta chains below, sequenced in a study of blood T cell repertoires in COVID-19. Measured with immunoSEQ multiplex PCR; TCRdb has only the in-frame clones, and not every one. The data show fewer than 250,000 clones, roughly 86% seen once. Sample: peripheral blood. The receptors derive from a woman between 50 and 59 years old with active or convalescent COVID-19.

The rearrangement joins TRBV7-2 to TRBJ2-2, with a possible D match to TRBD2 (5 bases). V was shortened by 2 bases and J by 6 bases, with 10 bases between the two germline ends. The V gene's germline CDR1 is SGHTA and CDR2 FQGNSA. This CDR3 is built from 14 residues. The CDR3 nucleotides read TGTGCCAGCAGCTTAAACCTAGCATCCGGGGAGCTGTTTTTT. Its protein product is CASSLNLASGELFF.

This clone showed up just a few times. V and J are TRBV28 and TRBJ1-6; 8 nucleotides match TRBD1. Germline V CDR1 and CDR2: MDHEN, SYDVKM. This CDR3 comprises 13 residues. The V segment lost 6 bases and the J segment 13 bases; nucleotides outside the gene matches: 8. In DNA, the CDR3 is TGTGCCAGCAGGGGGGACAGGAGGGTTCCCCTCCACTTT. Translation: CASRGDRRVPLHF.

The chain couples TRBV2 to TRBJ1-1, with 9 bases aligning to TRBD1. With 7 bases clipped from V and 0 bases from J, the junction kept 9 bases outside the gene matches. This CDR3 spans 16 amino acids. Germline lookup yields CDR1 SNHLY and CDR2 FYNNEI. The CDR3 reads CASTAGQGYMNTEAFF. CDR3 coding DNA: TGTGCCAGCACCGCGGGACAGGGTTACATGAACACTGAAGCTTTCTTT.

This chain connects TRBV5-1 to TRBJ2-1, with D unresolved. CDR1 SGHRS and CDR2 YFSETQ come from the germline V gene. V was cut by 2 bases and J by 5 bases, with 8 bases left in between. This CDR3 is 13 amino acids long. As DNA, the CDR3 is TGCGCCAGCAGCTTCTCCGGTGACAATGAGCAGTTCTTC. Protein: CASSFSGDNEQFF.

The chain combines TRBV5-1 with TRBJ1-1; 7 nucleotides match TRBD1. Looked up from germline, CDR1 is SGHRS and CDR2 is YFSETQ. There are 15 residues in the CDR3. Losses at the gene ends were 4 bases for V and 4 bases for J; bases not matched to a gene: 10. The CDR3 reads CASSPLGQLGTEAFF. The CDR3 nucleotides are TGCGCCAGCAGCCCGCTGGGACAGTTGGGCACTGAAGCTTTCTTT.

The CDR3 loop is CARTGLDIYEQFF. DNA for the CDR3: TGTGCCAGAACGGGACTAGACATCTATGAGCAGTTCTTC. The V and J genes are TRBV9 and TRBJ2-1, with 8 bases identical to TRBD2. CDR1 is SGDLS, CDR2 YYNGEE, per germline. J lost 8 bases, V lost 8 bases, and 9 bases had no gene match. This CDR3 spans 13 amino acids.

CDR3 in DNA: TGTGCCACCAGTCTAGCGGGAGCAGGAGATACGCAGTATTTT. Amino acids: CATSLAGAGDTQYF. V and J are TRBV24-1 and TRBJ2-3, with 10 positions matching TRBD2. The trim removed 6 bases at V and 5 bases at J, leaving 4 bases unmatched. The CDR3 sequence is 14 residues long. Germline CDR1 reads KGHDR; CDR2 reads SFDVKD.

This rearrangement joins TRBV7-6 to TRBJ2-1, with 9 nucleotides matching TRBD2. This CDR3 spans 16 amino acids. The germline gives CDR1 SGHVS, CDR2 FNYEAQ. J gave up 5 bases and V 0 bases, and 5 bases lay outside the gene matches. Here the CDR3 reads CASSLAGGGADNEQFF. The CDR3 coding sequence is TGTGCCAGCAGCTTAGCGGGCGGGGGGGCGGACAATGAGCAGTTCTTC.

The rearrangement links TRBV10-3 to TRBJ2-7, with D possibly TRBD2 on 5 matching bases. V lost 4 bases to trimming and J lost 3 bases, with 13 bases between them. Per germline, CDR1 ENHRY and CDR2 SYGVKD. The CDR3 is 14 amino acids. This CDR3 is CAISGTDARYEQYF. The CDR3 DNA is TGTGCCATCAGTGGGACTGATGCTCGCTACGAGCAGTACTTC.

V and J are TRBV3-1 (or the pseudogene TRBV3-2) and TRBJ1-1, with TRBD1 matching over 7 bases. The V and J ends lost 6 bases and 4 bases, in that order; junction bases with no gene match: 8. From germline, CDR1 is LGHDT and CDR2 YNNKEL (reference sequence). The CDR3 is made up of 14 amino acids. The CDR3 sequence is CASSATTGTTEAFF. The CDR3 DNA is TGTGCCAGCAGTGCGACGACAGGGACCACTGAAGCTTTCTTT.

The rearrangement uses TRBV19 and TRBJ1-1; D perhaps matches TRBD1 (6 bases). This CDR3 has 14 residues. Trimming cost V 3 bases and J 4 bases, with 12 bases left between them. The germline V gene encodes CDR1 LNHDA and CDR2 SQIVND (reference sequence). The CDR3 nucleotides are TGTGCCAGTAGTATGGGGGGGGCGTTCACTGAAGCTTTCTTT. Amino acids: CASSMGGAFTEAFF.

Remarks on this clone: This sample also contains other DNA sequences that code for the same CDR3. This chain links TRBV18 with TRBJ1-2; TRBD1 matches at 7 bases. V was pared by 3 bases and J by 3 bases, with 1 base of the junction left unmatched. Germline V gene sequence: CDR1 KGHSH, CDR2 LQKENI. The CDR3 is 13 amino acids. Written as DNA, the CDR3 is TGTGCCAGCTCACCCGACAGGGACTATGGCTACACCTTC. Protein sequence: CASSPDRDYGYTF.

This chain joins TRBV28 and TRBJ2-4; D is unresolved. The CDR3 extends over 15 amino acids. Looked up from germline, CDR1 is MDHEN and CDR2 is SYDVKM. V dropped 5 bases and J dropped 0 bases, with 11 bases sitting between them. CDR3 DNA sequence: TGTGCCAGCAGTGTAGTAACCGTAGCCAAAAACATTCAGTACTTC. Translation: CASSVVTVAKNIQYF.

V usage is TRBV5-6 and J usage is TRBJ1-2, with D possibly matching TRBD1 (6 bases). This CDR3 spans 15 amino acids. V gave up 1 base and J gave up 4 bases, with 14 bases separating them. Germline assignment: CDR1 SGHDT and CDR2 YYEEEE. CDR3 nucleotide sequence: TGTGCCAGCAGCTTGCGGTCGACAGGAGGCTATGGCTACACCTTC. Amino acid sequence: CASSLRSTGGYGYTF.

This clone showed up just once. CDR3 in DNA: TGTGCCAGCAGCTTGGTTAGCGGGGGGGCCGTGAATACGCAGTATTTT. It specifies CASSLVSGGAVNTQYF. The gene calls are TRBV5-6 and TRBJ2-3; 11 bases agree with TRBD2. Germline V gene sequence: CDR1 SGHDT, CDR2 YYEEEE. V was clipped by 0 bases and J by 7 bases; unmatched bases: 7. This CDR3 is built from 16 residues. Full variable domain (outside the CDR3, taken from reference TRBV5-6 and TRBJ2-3): DAGVTQSPTHLIKTRGQQVTLRCSPKSGHDTVSWYQQALGQGPQFIFQYYEEEERQRGNFPDRFSGHQFPNYSSELNVNALLLGDSALYLCASSLVSGGAVNTQYFGPGTRLTVL.

The table lists this clone with a count of one. The chain is built from TRBV10-1 and TRBJ2-1, with TRBD2 identical over 7 bases. The V and J ends lost 4 bases and 9 bases, in that order; junction bases with no gene match: 6. Germline CDR1 and CDR2: WNHNN and SYGVQD (reference sequence). This CDR3 comprises 13 residues. This CDR3 is CASSVGGALEQFF. CDR3 bases: TGCGCCAGCAGTGTGGGAGGGGCCCTTGAGCAGTTCTTC.

This clone has a single count. The genes are TRBV12-5 and TRBJ1-5; tentatively, D is TRBD1 (6 bases). The V gene lost 8 bases and the J gene lost 1 base, with 15 bases spanning the gap. The CDR3 runs to 15 residues. CDR1 LGHNT and CDR2 FRNRAP come from the germline V gene. CDR3 residues: CASRRGGQSNQPQHF. CDR3 coding DNA: TGTGCTAGTCGCCGAGGGGGTCAGAGCAATCAGCCCCAGCATTTT.

This chain uses TRBV18 with TRBJ1-1; D unresolved. V was cut by 2 bases and J by 1 base, with 11 bases left in between. Germline CDR1 is KGHSH and CDR2 is LQKENI. The CDR3 extends over 15 amino acids. The CDR3 sequence is CASSPSTDSNTEAFF. The CDR3 region has the DNA TGTGCCAGCTCACCAAGTACAGATTCGAACACTGAAGCTTTCTTT.

The chain employs TRBV24-1 and TRBJ1-2; 8 nucleotides agree with TRBD1. Germline CDR1 KGHDR, CDR2 SFDVKD. CDR3 length equals 13 residues. V lost 9 bases, J lost 8 bases, and 10 bases stayed unmatched. CDR3 sequence: CATGSTGAGGYTF. DNA for the CDR3: TGTGCCACCGGATCGACAGGGGCTGGAGGCTACACCTTC.

The V gene is TRBV3-1 (or the pseudogene TRBV3-2), the J gene TRBJ1-3; D ambiguous. The CDR3 runs 12 residues. V was trimmed by 3 bases and J by 8 bases, leaving 8 bases between them. The V gene's germline CDR1 is LGHDT and CDR2 YNNKEL (reference sequence). The CDR3 coding sequence is TGTGCCAGCAGCCACCAAGCTGACACCATATATTTT. Translating it yields CASSHQADTIYF.

This chain connects TRBV5-1 to TRBJ1-1; 10 nucleotides align to TRBD1. Unmatched junction bases numbered 4, after V lost 0 bases and J lost 5 bases. Looked up from germline, CDR1 is SGHRS and CDR2 is YFSETQ. The CDR3 extends over 15 amino acids. In DNA form, the CDR3 reads TGCGCCAGCAGCTTGGAAGGGACAGGGGAAACTGAAGCTTTCTTT. This sequence encodes CASSLEGTGETEAFF.

The V call is TRBV3-1 (or the pseudogene TRBV3-2), the J call TRBJ1-6; no definite D call. Trimming removed 1 base from V and 12 bases from J, with 10 bases in between. The CDR3 has 13 amino acids. Germline assignment: CDR1 LGHDT and CDR2 YNNKEL (reference sequence). For the CDR3, the DNA is TGTGCCAGCAGCCAAGCCGTCCAACAACCCCTCCACTTT. Amino acid sequence: CASSQAVQQPLHF.

This chain links TRBV4-1 with TRBJ2-7; D is possibly TRBD2 (6 bases). The V gene lost 3 bases and the J gene lost 2 bases, with 11 bases spanning the gap. CDR1 is MGHRA, CDR2 YSYEKL, per germline. The CDR3 is made up of 14 amino acids. Here the CDR3 DNA reads TGCGCCAGCAGCCAGGGCGGGGACCCCTACGAGCAGTACTTC. Translated, it gives CASSQGGDPYEQYF.

The chain recombines TRBV18 with TRBJ2-5; D remains unclear. Germline lookup yields CDR1 KGHSH and CDR2 LQKENI. Trimming removed 3 bases at V and 4 bases at J, with 18 bases between. This CDR3 has 16 amino acids. CDR3 sequence (DNA): TGTGCCAGCTCACCCTTTCGCGGCACGACCACAGAGACCCAGTACTTC. Protein sequence: CASSPFRGTTTETQYF.

V and J are TRBV5-1 and TRBJ1-1; TRBD1 matches at 7 bases. The germline gives CDR1 SGHRS, CDR2 YFSETQ. This CDR3 is built from 14 residues. V gave up 2 bases and J gave up 10 bases; unmatched junction bases: 11. CDR3 protein: CASSLDRAHRSAFF. The CDR3 coding sequence is TGCGCCAGCAGCTTAGACAGGGCCCACCGGTCAGCTTTCTTT.

This chain connects TRBV20-1 to TRBJ1-1, with a tentative D call TRBD1 (5 bases). The V and J ends lost 4 bases and 8 bases respectively, with 11 bases between them. In germline, CDR1 is DFQATT, CDR2 SNEGSKA (reference sequence). CDR3 length: 11 amino acids. The CDR3 DNA sequence: TGCAGTGCTAAGAAGTACAGGGAAGCTTTCTTT. Encoded protein: CSAKKYREAFF.

This sequence joins TRBV9 and TRBJ2-2; 12 nucleotides align to TRBD2. Trimming took 3 bases from V and 4 from J; bases not matched to a gene: 7. The CDR3 is 17 residues long. CDR1 SGDLS and CDR2 YYNGEE come from the germline V gene. The CDR3 is CASSATSGSLGTGELFF. CDR3 nucleotides: TGTGCCAGCAGCGCGACTAGCGGGAGTTTGGGCACCGGGGAGCTGTTTTTT.

This chain joins TRBV4-1 and TRBJ1-2, with D possibly being TRBD1 (5 bases). V was pared by 4 bases and J by 6 bases, with 21 bases between. The CDR3 runs 16 residues. Germline V CDR1 and CDR2: MGHRA, YSYEKL. The CDR3 loop reads CASSPIGGKSSHGYTF. The CDR3, as DNA: TGCGCCAGCAGCCCCATCGGGGGGAAGAGTTCCCATGGCTACACCTTC.

This clone was counted only a few times. The gene calls are TRBV24-1 and TRBJ2-1, with D possibly matching TRBD1 (6 bases). V was clipped by 3 bases and J by 3 bases, with 11 bases between them. CDR1 is KGHDR, CDR2 SFDVKD, per germline. The CDR3 runs 15 residues. CDR3 protein: CATSDKLDSYNEQFF. CDR3 nucleotides: TGTGCCACCAGTGATAAACTGGACAGCTACAATGAGCAGTTCTTC.

The genes are TRBV6-5 and TRBJ1-2; 8 positions match TRBD1. Germline CDR1 is MNHEY and CDR2 is SVGAGI. This CDR3 has 13 residues. J lost 8 bases, V lost 5 bases, and 7 bases had no gene match. CDR3 DNA: TGTGCCAGCAGTACTCAGGGGGCGCAAGGCTACACCTTC. Residues: CASSTQGAQGYTF.